Sequencing of this TCR beta chain was carried out in a study of lung T cells in sarcoidosis with Löfgren's syndrome. MiXCR, run by TCRdb on the reads, gives a single entry per CDR3 protein. The sample shows about 19,000 distinct CDR3 sequences, roughly 21% of them seen only once. V gave up 6 bases and J gave up 1 base; unmatched junction bases: 8. This CDR3 is built from 15 residues. Germline loops: CDR1 MDHEN, CDR2 SYDVKM. The chain has TRBV28 and TRBJ2-5; 7 bases agree with TRBD2. The specimen sequenced was CD4+ T cells from PBMCs. The clonotype comes from a human donor with sarcoidosis (Löfgren's syndrome or another form), or a control subject (not recorded which). CDR3 DNA sequence: TGTGCCAGCAGCCCCGTGGGGGGGGGCCAAGAGACCCAGTACTTC. The encoded protein is CASSPVGGGQETQYF.